The rows below give T cell receptor beta chains drawn from one sample of a study of prognosis after radiotherapy for stage I lung cancer. MiXCR, applied by TCRdb to the multiplex PCR reads, yields one record per CDR3 protein. The table includes some 8,900 distinct CDR3 sequences, 62% detected once. Sequenced here: PBMCs, sampled before or after stereotactic body radiation therapy (not recorded which). The receptor source for this set is a donor of 50 years or more with non-small cell lung cancer. CDR3s include the opening cysteine and the closing phenylalanine or tryptophan. The D gene is left open where the match is weak. Part of the rows lack a size; the others show once, few, many or a class for expanded clones.

d_call	clone_size	v_call	j_call	cdr3_nt	cdr3_aa
.	many	TRBV6-2/TRBV6-3	TRBJ2-2	TGTGCCAGCAGAAGCACCGGGGAGCTGTTTTTT	CASRSTGELFF
TRBD1	.	TRBV7-9	TRBJ1-2	TGTGCCAGCAGCTCGTCCGGGACAGGGGGACATGGCTACACCTTC	CASSSSGTGGHGYTF
.	.	TRBV6-1	TRBJ1-2	TGTGCCAGCGGAGTAGAACGAAACTATGGCTACACCTTC	CASGVERNYGYTF
TRBD1	.	TRBV7-2	TRBJ1-5	TGTGCCAGCAGCTTCGGAGACAGGGGTCGTCAGCCCCAGCATTTT	CASSFGDRGRQPQHF
TRBD2	.	TRBV27	TRBJ2-1	TGTGCCACTAGCGATACTATTGGACTAGCGGGAGTCAATGAGCAGTTCTTC	CATSDTIGLAGVNEQFF
.	.	TRBV11-3	TRBJ2-7	TGTGCCAGCAGCTTAGGAGCGGCTCAATACGAGCAGTACTTC	CASSLGAAQYEQYF
.	.	TRBV11-2	TRBJ1-5	TGTGCCAGCAGCTTAGATTTGACAGGCAATCAGCCCCAGCATTTT	CASSLDLTGNQPQHF
.	.	TRBV7-9	TRBJ2-5	TGTGTCAGCAGCGCGTGGATAGCGGACGGAGAGACCCAGTACTTC	CVSSAWIADGETQYF
TRBD2	.	TRBV10-2	TRBJ2-7	TGCGCCAGCAGTCAGTCCCGGACTAGCCGGAGGGGAAGCTCCTACGAGCAGTACTTC	CASSQSRTSRRGSSYEQYF
TRBD1	.	TRBV5-6	TRBJ2-5	TGTGCCAGCAGCTTGGCCCTAGGGACAGGGGGGGAGACCCAGTACTTC	CASSLALGTGGETQYF
.	.	TRBV10-3	TRBJ1-2	TGTGCCATCAGTGAGTCGACTGCTAACTATGGCTACACCTTC	CAISESTANYGYTF
TRBD1	medium-sized	TRBV15	TRBJ1-3	TGTGCCACCAGCAGAGATAACAGGGGGGGATTTGGAAACACCATATATTTT	CATSRDNRGGFGNTIYF
.	medium-sized	TRBV11-2	TRBJ2-2	TGTGCCAGCAGCTTAGGACACACCGGGGAGCTGTTTTTT	CASSLGHTGELFF
.	medium-sized	TRBV7-6	TRBJ2-7	TGTGCCAGCAGCTTAGACTGGGTGGGTGAGCAGTACTTC	CASSLDWVGEQYF
TRBD1	.	TRBV7-9	TRBJ2-7	TGTGCCAGCAGAGCAGGACAGGGCAGGAACGAGCAGTACTTC	CASRAGQGRNEQYF
TRBD1	many	TRBV18	TRBJ2-7	TGTGCCAGCTCACGTCCCGGGACAGGGGGTATTAACGAGCAGTACTTC	CASSRPGTGGINEQYF
.	.	TRBV12-3/TRBV12-4	TRBJ1-3	TGTGCCAGCAGTAAGGAGTTCCGCTCTGGAAACACCATATATTTT	CASSKEFRSGNTIYF
.	.	TRBV7-2	TRBJ2-1	TGTGCCAGCAGCCCCATGTACAATGAGCAGTTCTTC	CASSPMYNEQFF
.	.	TRBV11-2	TRBJ1-1	TGTGCCAGCAGCTTAGATTTCTCTGAAGCTTTCTTT	CASSLDFSEAFF
.	.	TRBV6-1	TRBJ2-6	TGTGCCAGCAATTCCGGGGCGTCAAGCTCTGGGGCCAACGTCCTTACTTTC	CASNSGASSSGANVLTF
.	once	TRBV27	TRBJ2-1	TGTGCCAGCAGTCTAAACAGGGCGGGGTCCTACAATGAGCAGTTCTTC	CASSLNRAGSYNEQFF
.	once	TRBV9	TRBJ2-2	TGTGCCAGCACCGGAACTCCTGACAGGCGATTACCCACCTGGGAACTGTTTTTT	CASTGTPDRRLPTWELFF
TRBD1	many	TRBV18	TRBJ1-2	TGTGCCAGCTCACCCACCCTGGGGACAGGGAACTATGGCTACACCTTC	CASSPTLGTGNYGYTF
.	many	TRBV7-9	TRBJ2-1	TGTGCCAGCACCCCCAATGGGGTGACCTCCGACCACAATGAGCAGTTCTTC	CASTPNGVTSDHNEQFF
.	.	TRBV6-2/TRBV6-3	TRBJ2-7	TGTGCCAGTAACCCCAGCTGGAGAGGGGATCAGTACTTC	CASNPSWRGDQYF
TRBD2	.	TRBV19	TRBJ2-5	TGTGCCAGTAGGCCGACTAGCGGGAGTTTCGGAGAGACCCAGTACTTC	CASRPTSGSFGETQYF
TRBD1	.	TRBV27	TRBJ1-2	TGTGCCAGCAGTTCTACCCCGGGACAGGGTTCTATCTATGGCTACACCTTC	CASSSTPGQGSIYGYTF
.	.	TRBV6-1	TRBJ2-1	TGTGCCAGCATCTTTCGGAGCGGTTACAATGAGCAGTTCTTC	CASIFRSGYNEQFF
.	.	TRBV6-1	TRBJ2-7	TGTGCCAGCAATTTAGGGACGGGGGCCTACGAGCAGTACTTC	CASNLGTGAYEQYF
TRBD2	medium-sized	TRBV5-1	TRBJ2-1	TGCGCCAGCAGCCCGCCGGGACTAGCGGGAGGCCGCAATGAGCAGTTCTTC	CASSPPGLAGGRNEQFF
.	.	TRBV6-1	TRBJ2-1	TGTGCCAGCAGGAATAGCTGGAGGTTCAATGAGCAGTTCTTC	CASRNSWRFNEQFF
TRBD2	.	TRBV20-1	TRBJ2-3	TGCAGTGCTAGAGAACTAGCGGGGGATTTCCCAGATACGCAGTATTTT	CSARELAGDFPDTQYF
TRBD1	.	TRBV6-1	TRBJ2-7	TGTGCCAGCAGTGCCTCCGGGACAGGTTGGTACTTC	CASSASGTGWYF
.	.	TRBV24-1	TRBJ1-2	TGTGCCACCAGTGATCGACAGTTTGGCGGCTACACCTTC	CATSDRQFGGYTF
.	.	TRBV2	TRBJ2-7	TGTGCCAGCAGTGGTCCCGAGCTGGGCGAGCAGTACTTC	CASSGPELGEQYF
.	.	TRBV19	TRBJ1-1	TGTGCCAGTAGTAATGGACAGAGACTGAACACTGAAGCTTTCTTT	CASSNGQRLNTEAFF
.	medium-sized	TRBV6-1	TRBJ1-2	TGTGCCAGCAGTGAATCTGGGTTCTATGGCTACACCTTC	CASSESGFYGYTF
.	many	TRBV9	TRBJ2-5	TGTGCCAGCAGCGTAGGAGGGAATTTTGGAGAGACCCAGTACTTC	CASSVGGNFGETQYF
TRBD1	.	TRBV6-2/TRBV6-3	TRBJ2-1	TGTGCCAGCCGCAGGGGGCGGGCAGGGGACAATGAGCAGTTCTTC	CASRRGRAGDNEQFF
.	.	TRBV10-2	TRBJ1-3	TGCGCCATCAGTGAGTCGAGGGTAAACACCATATATTTT	CAISESRVNTIYF
.	.	TRBV20-1	TRBJ2-7	TGCAGTGCCGCGGGGCCGGGTCCATCCACCTACGAGCAGTACTTC	CSAAGPGPSTYEQYF
TRBD2	.	TRBV2	TRBJ2-4	TGTGCCAGCGGTGAAGGGGTGCTAGCGGGAGCAGACATTAAGTACTTC	CASGEGVLAGADIKYF
.	.	TRBV7-2	TRBJ2-7	TGTGCCAGCAGCTTTTCCGGGCTCGAGCAGTACTTC	CASSFSGLEQYF
TRBD2	.	TRBV6-2/TRBV6-3	TRBJ2-7	TGTGCCAGCAGTGAAGAGGAAGGGACTAGTGGTTCCGAGCAGTACTTC	CASSEEEGTSGSEQYF
.	medium-sized	TRBV25-1	TRBJ1-2	TGTGCCAGCAGCCCGGGACCTTGGCGCGGCTACACCTTC	CASSPGPWRGYTF
TRBD2	once	TRBV7-2	TRBJ2-1	TGTGCCAGCAGCCCGCCGGGACTAGCGGGCCCCAATGAGCAGTTCTTC	CASSPPGLAGPNEQFF
TRBD2	.	TRBV6-2/TRBV6-3	TRBJ2-3	TGTGCCAGCACCCCACAGCGGGGTAGCACAGATACGCAGTATTTT	CASTPQRGSTDTQYF
TRBD1	.	TRBV5-1	TRBJ1-1	TGCGCCAGCAGCCGAGGGGACAGGGAGTCACATACTGAAGCTTTCTTT	CASSRGDRESHTEAFF
.	many	TRBV5-6	TRBJ1-2	TGTGCCAGCAGTCCCCTCGCCGAGGGCGGTGGCTACACCTTC	CASSPLAEGGGYTF
.	medium-sized	TRBV19	TRBJ1-5	TGTGCCAGTCAGGACCTCCGCAATCAGCCCCAGCATTTT	CASQDLRNQPQHF
TRBD2	.	TRBV27	TRBJ2-2	TGTGCCAGCAGTTTTCTGGCGGGAGTGGGCGGGGAGCTGTTTTTT	CASSFLAGVGGELFF
TRBD2	.	TRBV20-1	TRBJ2-3	TGCAGTGCTAGGGTAGCGGGAGTAGGTGCAGATACGCAGTATTTT	CSARVAGVGADTQYF
.	.	TRBV6-1	TRBJ2-7	TGTGCCAACAGTCAGGTACAGGCCACCTACGAGCAGTACTTC	CANSQVQATYEQYF
.	.	TRBV28	TRBJ1-6	TGTGCCAGCAGTTTACCTCAGGGGAGTTATTCACCCCTCCACTTT	CASSLPQGSYSPLHF